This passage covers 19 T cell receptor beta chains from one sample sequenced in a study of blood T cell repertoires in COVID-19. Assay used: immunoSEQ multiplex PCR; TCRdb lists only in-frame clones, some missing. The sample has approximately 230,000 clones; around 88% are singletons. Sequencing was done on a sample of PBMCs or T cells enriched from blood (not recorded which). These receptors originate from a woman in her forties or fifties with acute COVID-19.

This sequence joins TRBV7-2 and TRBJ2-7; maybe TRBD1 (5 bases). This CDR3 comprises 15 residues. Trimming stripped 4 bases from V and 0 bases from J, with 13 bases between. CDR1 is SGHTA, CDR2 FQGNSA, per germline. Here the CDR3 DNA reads TGTGCCAGCAGCTCCCGGAGACAGAGCTCCTACGAGCAGTACTTC. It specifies CASSSRRQSSYEQYF. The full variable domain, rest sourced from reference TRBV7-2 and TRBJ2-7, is GAGVSQSPSNKVTEKGKDVELRCDPISGHTALYWYRQSLGQGLEFLIYFQGNSAPDKSGLPSDRFSAERTGGSVSTLTIQRTQQEDSAVYLCASSSRRQSSYEQYFGPGTRLTVT.

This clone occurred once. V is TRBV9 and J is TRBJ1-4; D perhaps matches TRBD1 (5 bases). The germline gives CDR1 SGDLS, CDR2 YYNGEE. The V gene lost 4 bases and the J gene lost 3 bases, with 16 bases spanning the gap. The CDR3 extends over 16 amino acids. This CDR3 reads CASSSQGGHPNEKLFF. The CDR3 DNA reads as TGTGCCAGCAGCTCCCAGGGAGGACACCCTAATGAAAAACTGTTTTTT.

The CDR3: CASTLDRLSYEQYF. CDR3 DNA: TGTGCCAGCACCCTAGACAGACTGTCCTACGAGCAGTACTTC. The chain is built from TRBV2 and TRBJ2-7, with D tentatively TRBD1 (5 bases). V was cut by 7 bases and J by 1 base, with 14 bases left in between. The germline gives CDR1 SNHLY, CDR2 FYNNEI. There are 14 residues in the CDR3. Full variable domain (outside the CDR3, taken from reference TRBV2 and TRBJ2-7): EPEVTQTPSHQVTQMGQEVILRCVPISNHLYFYWYRQILGQKVEFLVSFYNNEISEKSEIFDDQFSVERPDGSNFTLKIRSTKLEDSAMYFCASTLDRLSYEQYFGPGTRLTVT.

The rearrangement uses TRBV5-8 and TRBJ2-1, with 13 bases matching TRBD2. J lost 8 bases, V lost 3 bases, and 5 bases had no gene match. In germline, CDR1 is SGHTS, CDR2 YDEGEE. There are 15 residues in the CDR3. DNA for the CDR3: TGTGCCAGCAGCTCGGGACTAGCGGGACGGTATGAGCAGTTCTTC. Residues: CASSSGLAGRYEQFF.

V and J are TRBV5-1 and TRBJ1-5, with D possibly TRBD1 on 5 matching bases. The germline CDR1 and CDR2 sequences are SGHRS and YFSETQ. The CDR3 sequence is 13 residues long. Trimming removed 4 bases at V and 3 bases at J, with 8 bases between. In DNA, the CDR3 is TGCGCCAGCAGCGCAGGACACAATCAGCCCCAGCATTTT. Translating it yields CASSAGHNQPQHF.

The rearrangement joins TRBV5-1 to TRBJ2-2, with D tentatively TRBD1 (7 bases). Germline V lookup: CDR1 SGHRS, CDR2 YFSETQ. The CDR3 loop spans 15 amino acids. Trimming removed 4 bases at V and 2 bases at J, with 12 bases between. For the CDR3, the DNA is TGCGCCAGCAGCGCGGGACAGCCCAACACCGGGGAGCTGTTTTTT. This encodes CASSAGQPNTGELFF.

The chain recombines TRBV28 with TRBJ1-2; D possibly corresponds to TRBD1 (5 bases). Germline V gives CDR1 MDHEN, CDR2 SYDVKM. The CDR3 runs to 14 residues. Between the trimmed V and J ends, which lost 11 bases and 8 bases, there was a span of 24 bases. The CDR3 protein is CAASRGGTGRGYTF. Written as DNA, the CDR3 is TGTGCCGCCTCCCGTGGGGGGACGGGGAGAGGCTACACCTTC.

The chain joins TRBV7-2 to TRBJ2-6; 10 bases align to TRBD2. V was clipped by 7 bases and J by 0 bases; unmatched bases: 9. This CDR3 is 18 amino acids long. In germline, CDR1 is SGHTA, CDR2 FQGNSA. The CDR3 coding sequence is TGTGCCAGCACCGCCCCCGGACTAGCGGTCTCTGGGGCCAACGTCCTGACTTTC. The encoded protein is CASTAPGLAVSGANVLTF.

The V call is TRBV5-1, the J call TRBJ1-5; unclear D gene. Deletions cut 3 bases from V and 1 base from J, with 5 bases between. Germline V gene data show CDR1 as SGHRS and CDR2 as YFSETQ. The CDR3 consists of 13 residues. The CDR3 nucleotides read TGCGCCAGCAGCTCCTACAGCAATCAGCCCCAGCATTTT. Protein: CASSSYSNQPQHF.

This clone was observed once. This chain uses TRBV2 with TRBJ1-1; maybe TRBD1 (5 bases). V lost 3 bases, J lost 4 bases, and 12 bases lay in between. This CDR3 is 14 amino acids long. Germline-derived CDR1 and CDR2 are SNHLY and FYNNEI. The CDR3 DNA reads TGTGCCAGCAGTGAGGGGGGACGGATCACTGAAGCTTTCTTT. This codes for CASSEGGRITEAFF.

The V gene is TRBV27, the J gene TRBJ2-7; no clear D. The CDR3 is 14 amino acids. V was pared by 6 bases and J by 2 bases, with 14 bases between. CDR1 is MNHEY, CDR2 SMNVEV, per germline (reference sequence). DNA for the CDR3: TGTGCCAGCAGCCCCTCTTTGAGCCCCTACGAGCAGTACTTC. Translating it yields CASSPSLSPYEQYF.

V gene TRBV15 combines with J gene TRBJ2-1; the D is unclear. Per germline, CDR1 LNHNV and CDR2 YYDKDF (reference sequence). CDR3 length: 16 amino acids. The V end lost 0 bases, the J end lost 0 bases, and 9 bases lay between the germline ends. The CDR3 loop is CATSRELYGSYNEQFF. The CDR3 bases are TGTGCCACCAGCAGAGAACTTTACGGCTCCTACAATGAGCAGTTCTTC.

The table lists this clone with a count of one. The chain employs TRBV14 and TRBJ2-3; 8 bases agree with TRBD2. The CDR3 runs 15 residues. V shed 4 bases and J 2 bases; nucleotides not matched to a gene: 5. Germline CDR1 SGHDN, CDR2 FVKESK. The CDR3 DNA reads TGTGCCAGCAGCCTGACTAGCGAGAACACAGATACGCAGTATTTT. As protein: CASSLTSENTDTQYF.

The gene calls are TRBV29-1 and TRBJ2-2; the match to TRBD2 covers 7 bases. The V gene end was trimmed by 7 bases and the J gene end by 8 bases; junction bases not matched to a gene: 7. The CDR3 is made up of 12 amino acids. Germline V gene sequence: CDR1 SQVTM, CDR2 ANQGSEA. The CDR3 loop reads CSASVREGELFF. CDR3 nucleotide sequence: TGCAGCGCCAGTGTGCGGGAGGGGGAGCTGTTTTTT.

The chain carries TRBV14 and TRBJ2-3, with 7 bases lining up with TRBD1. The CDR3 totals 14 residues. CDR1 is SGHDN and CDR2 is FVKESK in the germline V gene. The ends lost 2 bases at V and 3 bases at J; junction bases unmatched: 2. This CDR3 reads CASSQWTGTDTQYF. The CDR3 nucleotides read TGTGCCAGCAGCCAATGGACAGGTACAGATACGCAGTATTTT.

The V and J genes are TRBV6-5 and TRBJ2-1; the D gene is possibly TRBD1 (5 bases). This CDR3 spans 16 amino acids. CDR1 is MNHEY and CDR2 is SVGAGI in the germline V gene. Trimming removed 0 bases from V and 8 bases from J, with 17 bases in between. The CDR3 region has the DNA TGTGCCAGCAGTTACTCTAGGACATCCGTCTTCGATGAGCAGTTCTTC. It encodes CASSYSRTSVFDEQFF.

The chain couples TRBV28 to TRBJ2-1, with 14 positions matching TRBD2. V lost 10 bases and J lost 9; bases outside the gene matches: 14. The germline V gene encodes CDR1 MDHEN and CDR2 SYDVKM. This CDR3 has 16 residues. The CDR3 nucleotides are TGTGCCACCGAGGGACTAGCGGGAGTTAATGGGGGTGAGCAGTTCTTC. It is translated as CATEGLAGVNGGEQFF. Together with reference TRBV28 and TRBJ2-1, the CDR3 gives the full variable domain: DVKVTQSSRYLVKRTGEKVFLECVQDMDHENMFWYRQDPGLGLRLIYFSYDVKMKEKGDIPEGYSVSREKKERFSLILESASTNQTSMYLCATEGLAGVNGGEQFFGPGTRLTVL.

CDR3 bases: TGCGCCAGCAGTCATCCCGCAGTTGCGGGAGGCCAAGAGACCCAGTACTTC. It codes for CASSHPAVAGGQETQYF. This chain links TRBV23-1 with TRBJ2-5; the match to TRBD2 covers 8 bases. TRBV23-1 is an ORF, and what it does is uncertain. The V gene end was trimmed by 3 bases and the J gene end by 1 base; junction bases not matched to a gene: 10. This CDR3 region has 17 residues.

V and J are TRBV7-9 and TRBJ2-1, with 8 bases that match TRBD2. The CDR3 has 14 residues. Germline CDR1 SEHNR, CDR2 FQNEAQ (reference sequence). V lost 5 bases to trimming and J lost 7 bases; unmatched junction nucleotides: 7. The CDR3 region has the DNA TGTGCCAGCAGCCGTTACGGGGGGGCGAATGAGCAGTTCTTC. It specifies CASSRYGGANEQFF.